Reported below is one T cell receptor (beta chain). Its antigen is still unknown. The authors prepared the TCRbeta library with unique molecular identifiers. TCRdb independently ran MiXCR on the PCR reads; one entry per CDR3 protein. The table has about 980,000 distinct CDR3 sequences, around 30% seen once. These data are taken from a study of T-cell reconstitution after alpha-beta-depleted transplantation in children. Whole-study findings and limits: Reported findings indicate that, about two months after transplant, alpha-beta T cells came from several hundred expanded clones, which were derived from non-depleted graft cells. In some patients, recipient T cells and intrathymic progenitors surviving conditioning explained high day-60 diversity. After one year, T-cell counts and TCRbeta diversity mostly came from new T cells.

V was clipped by 8 bases and J by 3 bases, with 17 bases between them. This CDR3 has 15 amino acids. Source: PBMCs, mostly from graft donor cells, taken 360 days after TCRalphabeta/CD19-depleted stem cell transplant. This TCR was sampled from a boy in the first two years of life who had a stem cell transplant for SCID, so the T cells may come from the graft donor. The rearrangement links TRBV12-3 or TRBV12-4 to TRBJ1-5, with D possibly matching TRBD1 (6 bases). This CDR3 is CASALEGGFNQPQHF. In DNA form, the CDR3 reads TGTGCCAGCGCCCTCGAAGGGGGGTTCAATCAGCCCCAGCATTTT.